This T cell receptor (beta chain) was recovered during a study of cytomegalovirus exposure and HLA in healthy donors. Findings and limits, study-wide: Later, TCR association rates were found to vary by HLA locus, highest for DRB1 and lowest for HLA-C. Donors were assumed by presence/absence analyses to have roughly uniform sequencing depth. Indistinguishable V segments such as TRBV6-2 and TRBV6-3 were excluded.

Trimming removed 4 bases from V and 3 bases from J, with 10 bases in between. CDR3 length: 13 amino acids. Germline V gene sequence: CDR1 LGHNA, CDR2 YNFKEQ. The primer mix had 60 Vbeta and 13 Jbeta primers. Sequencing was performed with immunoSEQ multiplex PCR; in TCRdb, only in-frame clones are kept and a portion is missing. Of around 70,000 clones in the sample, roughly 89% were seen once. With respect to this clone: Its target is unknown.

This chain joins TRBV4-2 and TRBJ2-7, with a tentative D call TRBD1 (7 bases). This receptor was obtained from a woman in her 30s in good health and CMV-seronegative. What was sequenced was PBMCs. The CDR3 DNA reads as TGTGCCAGCAGCCCAGGGGGGTACTACGAGCAGTACTTC. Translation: CASSPGGYYEQYF.